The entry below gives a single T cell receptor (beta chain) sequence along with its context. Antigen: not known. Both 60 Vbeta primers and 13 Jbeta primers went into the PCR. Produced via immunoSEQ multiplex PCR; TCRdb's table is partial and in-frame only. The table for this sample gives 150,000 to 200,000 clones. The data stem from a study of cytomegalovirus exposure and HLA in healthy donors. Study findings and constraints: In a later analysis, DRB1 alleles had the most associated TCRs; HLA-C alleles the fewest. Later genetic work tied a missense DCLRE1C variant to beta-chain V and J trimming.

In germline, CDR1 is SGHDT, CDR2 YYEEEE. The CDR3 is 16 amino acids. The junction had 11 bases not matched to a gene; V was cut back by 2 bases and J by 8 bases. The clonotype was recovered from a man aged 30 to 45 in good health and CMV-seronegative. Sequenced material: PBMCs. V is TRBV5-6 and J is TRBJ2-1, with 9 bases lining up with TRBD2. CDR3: CASSFGGRVQFHEQFF. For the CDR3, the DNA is TGTGCCAGCAGCTTTGGCGGGAGGGTGCAATTCCATGAGCAGTTCTTC. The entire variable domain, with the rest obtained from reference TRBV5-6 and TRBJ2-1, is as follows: DAGVTQSPTHLIKTRGQQVTLRCSPKSGHDTVSWYQQALGQGPQFIFQYYEEEERQRGNFPDRFSGHQFPNYSSELNVNALLLGDSALYLCASSFGGRVQFHEQFFGPGTRLTVL.